This T cell receptor (beta chain) was sequenced during a study of blood T cell repertoires in COVID-19. Study-level information: COVID-19 samples collected from the United States, Italy and Spain covered acute and convalescent phases. Sample material is recorded as cDNA or gDNA derived from T cells, B-cell-depleted T cells, or PBMCs.

Authors' data handling: Amplification from reference gene primers served as the basis for estimated nucleated cell counts. Method: immunoSEQ multiplex PCR; TCRdb's copy keeps in-frame clones and lacks some. D and trimming come from the DNA, and the V and J calls and clone size come from that table. Found here are roughly 180,000 clones, less than 85% of them singletons; the top ten hold approximately 7.7%. The CDR3 contains 13 residues. Germline CDR1 MNHEY, CDR2 SMNVEV (reference sequence). The V and J ends lost 6 bases and 0 bases respectively, with 9 bases between them. Followed longitudinally, the Seattle patients had been enrolled during active infection. This clone was recorded once.

The V gene is TRBV27, the J gene TRBJ2-7; D not certain. The specimen was peripheral blood. This TCR was recovered from a woman aged 60-75 years with COVID-19, enrolled during active disease. CDR3 DNA: TGTGCCAGCAGACTATCCGGCTCCTACGAGCAGTACTTC. This encodes CASRLSGSYEQYF.